Listed here are 21 T cell receptor beta chains from one sample, sequenced in a study of PD-1 blockade in classical Hodgkin lymphoma. This table comes from immunoSEQ multiplex PCR, and its TCRdb copy is limited to in-frame clones, with some not included. Altogether tens of thousands of clones are present, roughly nine tenths being singletons, with the ten largest covering about 2.9%. Stated time point: cycle 4 day 1 (C4D1), after 6 weeks of nivolumab. Each and every patient relapsed after autologous stem cell transplantation, and patients got differing brentuximab vedotin exposure. Sequences were derived from peripheral blood mononuclear cells (PBMCs), sampled before the fourth cycle of nivolumab. Receptor source: a human donor with classical Hodgkin lymphoma.

This clone was counted once. Here the CDR3 DNA reads TGTGCCAGCAGTCGGGACACCCAAGAATTCACCCTCCACTTT. This gives the protein CASSRDTQEFTLHF. The rearrangement links TRBV6-5 to TRBJ1-6, with a weak D call TRBD1 (6 bases). Trimming took off 5 bases at V and 14 bases at J, with 19 bases between the two ends. Looked up from germline, CDR1 is MNHEY and CDR2 is SVGAGI. The CDR3 is made up of 14 amino acids.

In nucleotides, the CDR3 is TGTGCCAGCGGATGGACAGGAACAGTGGAGCGAGAGACCCAGTACTTC. It codes for CASGWTGTVERETQYF. The chain uses TRBV2 and TRBJ2-5, with 7 positions matching TRBD1. The CDR3 spans 16 residues. The germline gives CDR1 SNHLY, CDR2 FYNNEI. Trimming removed 8 bases from V and 4 bases from J; junction bases left unmatched: 16. The variable domain in full, completed from reference TRBV2 and TRBJ2-5, reads EPEVTQTPSHQVTQMGQEVILRCVPISNHLYFYWYRQILGQKVEFLVSFYNNEISEKSEIFDDQFSVERPDGSNFTLKIRSTKLEDSAMYFCASGWTGTVERETQYFGPGTRLLVL.

The chain couples TRBV7-8 to TRBJ2-1; D might be TRBD2 (6 bases). The V end lost 5 bases, the J end lost 0 bases, and 14 bases lay between the germline ends. Germline CDR1 reads SGHVS; CDR2 reads FQNEAQ. The CDR3 consists of 16 residues. Here the CDR3 reads CASSVRDSSSYNEQFF. For the CDR3, the DNA is TGTGCCAGCAGCGTCCGGGACTCAAGCTCCTACAATGAGCAGTTCTTC.

This rearrangement joins TRBV28 to TRBJ2-3; 7 nucleotides line up with TRBD2. Germline CDR1 is MDHEN and CDR2 is SYDVKM. Trimming at V came to 6 bases and at J to 6 bases, leaving 15 bases not matched to a gene. The CDR3 consists of 16 residues. CDR3 bases: TGTGCCAGCAGCCCAGGAGAGCGGGGAAATGGGGATACGCAGTATTTT. This sequence encodes CASSPGERGNGDTQYF.

The V and J genes are TRBV10-3 and TRBJ1-2; 9 bases map to TRBD1. This CDR3 is 13 amino acids long. V dropped 7 bases and J dropped 6; count of bases not matched to a gene: 6. CDR1 ENHRY and CDR2 SYGVKD come from the germline V gene. The CDR3 nucleotides are TGTGCCATCACCGGGACAGGGATCGATGGCTACACCTTC. Translation gives CAITGTGIDGYTF.

V is TRBV19 and J is TRBJ2-7, with TRBD1 identical over 9 bases. The CDR3 has 15 residues. Unmatched junction bases numbered 5, after V lost 5 bases and J lost 0 bases. Per germline, CDR1 LNHDA and CDR2 SQIVND (reference sequence). The CDR3 loop is CASSPRQGGSYEQYF. DNA of the CDR3: TGTGCCAGTAGTCCTCGACAGGGGGGCTCCTACGAGCAGTACTTC.

The chain joins TRBV5-1 to TRBJ2-7; TRBD2 matches at 8 bases. From germline, CDR1 is SGHRS and CDR2 YFSETQ. Trimming took 4 bases from V and 2 from J; bases not matched to a gene: 8. The CDR3 is made up of 15 amino acids. As DNA, the CDR3 is TGCGCCAGCAGCGAAGCAGCGGGGGTTACCTACGAGCAGTACTTC. Translation: CASSEAAGVTYEQYF.

The genes are TRBV7-8 and TRBJ2-7; 9 positions match TRBD1. Germline V gene lookup returns CDR1 SGHVS and CDR2 FQNEAQ. With V trimmed by 4 bases and J by 6 bases, 7 bases remained unmatched. The CDR3 runs to 14 residues. Here the CDR3 DNA reads TGTGCCAGCAGCTCCGGGACAGGGTTTAGCGAGCAGTACTTC. This gives the protein CASSSGTGFSEQYF.

The V call is TRBV5-5, the J call TRBJ2-7; weak D call: TRBD1 (6 bases). The ends were cut back, 3 bases at V and 0 bases at J, with 16 bases in the middle. This CDR3 has 16 amino acids. Germline CDR1 is SGHKS and CDR2 is YYEKEE (reference sequence). The CDR3 is CASSWPRTESSYEQYF. CDR3 DNA: TGTGCCAGCAGCTGGCCCCGGACAGAGAGCTCCTACGAGCAGTACTTC.

The chain links TRBV7-6 to TRBJ2-1; D gene unclear. Per the germline V gene, CDR1 is SGHVS and CDR2 is FNYEAQ. V was pared by 5 bases and J by 7 bases, with 9 bases between. The CDR3 is made up of 12 amino acids. CDR3 loop: CASSSLMNEQFF. CDR3 in DNA: TGTGCCAGCAGCAGCCTCATGAATGAGCAGTTCTTC.

The chain is built from TRBV10-3 and TRBJ1-3, with D possibly matching TRBD1 (6 bases). V dropped 6 bases and J dropped 3 bases, with 12 bases sitting between them. The CDR3 consists of 14 residues. CDR1 and CDR2 from the germline V gene are ENHRY and SYGVKD. This CDR3 reads CAISEQGIGNTIYF. The CDR3 nucleotides are TGTGCCATCAGCGAGCAGGGGATTGGAAACACCATATATTTT.

This clone was picked up one time. The gene calls are TRBV6-5 and TRBJ2-2, with D possibly matching TRBD2 (6 bases). CDR1 MNHEY and CDR2 SVGAGI come from the germline V gene. V was clipped by 2 bases and J by 5 bases, with 12 bases between them. CDR3 length: 15 amino acids. CDR3 protein: CASSYVFRGTGELFF. The CDR3 bases are TGTGCCAGCAGTTACGTCTTCCGGGGGACCGGGGAGCTGTTTTTT.

A single count supports this clone. The chain combines TRBV10-3 with TRBJ1-5, with D possibly TRBD1 on 6 matching bases. Trimming removed 4 bases at V and 3 bases at J, with 16 bases between. CDR3 length: 16 residues. Germline loops: CDR1 ENHRY, CDR2 SYGVKD. CDR3 in DNA: TGTGCCATCAGTGTCAGCGGGGGCGGACTCAATCAGCCCCAGCATTTT. Protein: CAISVSGGGLNQPQHF.

Here the CDR3 reads CAWNEGWGVDEQFF. Written as DNA, the CDR3 is TGTGCCTGGAATGAGGGCTGGGGGGTGGATGAGCAGTTCTTC. V is TRBV30 and J is TRBJ2-1, with D perhaps matching TRBD2 (6 bases). The V gene lost 4 bases and the J gene lost 8 bases, with 18 bases spanning the gap. CDR3 size: 14 residues. Germline CDR1 reads GTSNPN; CDR2 reads SVGIG (reference sequence).

This sequence joins TRBV19 and TRBJ2-3, with 9 positions matching TRBD1. Germline trimming cut 3 bases from V and 4 bases from J; bases unmatched to any gene: 8. The germline gives CDR1 LNHDA, CDR2 SQIVND (reference sequence). The CDR3 is made up of 16 amino acids. CDR3 bases: TGTGCCAGTAGTATCACACAGGGGGCCGGGGCAGATACGCAGTATTTT. Amino acid sequence: CASSITQGAGADTQYF.

The gene calls are TRBV7-2 and TRBJ2-7; 9 bases match TRBD2. This CDR3 region has 18 residues. V gave up 1 base and J gave up 0 bases; unmatched junction bases: 10. Germline values: CDR1 SGHTA, CDR2 FQGNSA. Written as DNA, the CDR3 is TGTGCCAGCAGCTTAGTTAGTAGCGGGGGCTACACCTCCTACGAGCAGTACTTC. It specifies CASSLVSSGGYTSYEQYF.

The rearrangement uses TRBV7-6 and TRBJ1-6, with unresolved D. The CDR3 runs 13 residues. Trimming stripped 5 bases from V and 14 bases from J, with 16 bases between. In germline, CDR1 is SGHVS, CDR2 FNYEAQ. CDR3 in amino acids: CASSPWPLSSLHF. In DNA form, the CDR3 reads TGTGCCAGCAGCCCTTGGCCCCTTTCCTCCCTCCACTTT.

This sequence joins TRBV6-1 and TRBJ2-7; weak D call: TRBD1 (6 bases). The CDR3 has 12 amino acids. Germline CDR1 and CDR2: MNHNS and SASEGT. V dropped 5 bases and J dropped 3 bases, with 8 bases sitting between them. The CDR3 DNA reads as TGTGCCAGCAGTCCGACAGGCTACGAGCAGTACTTC. Amino acids: CASSPTGYEQYF.

The DNA of the CDR3 is TGTGCCAGCAGGGAGCCGGGACAGGGTTTCTCCTACAATGAGCAGTTCTTC. This translates into CASREPGQGFSYNEQFF. The chain recombines TRBV7-2 with TRBJ2-1; 9 positions agree with TRBD1. This CDR3 contains 17 residues. V trimming: 6 bases; J trimming: 0 bases; junction bases outside the gene matches: 9. CDR1 and CDR2 (germline): SGHTA, FQGNSA.

This clone came up once. The rearrangement uses TRBV7-9 and TRBJ2-5; perhaps TRBD1 as D (7 bases). Germline lookup yields CDR1 SEHNR and CDR2 FQNEAQ (reference sequence). The CDR3 contains 15 residues. Trimming shortened V by 2 bases and J by 3 bases, and 13 bases separated the two germline ends. CDR3 sequence: CASSLPRGVKETQYF. CDR3 coding DNA: TGTGCCAGCAGCTTACCCAGGGGGGTAAAAGAGACCCAGTACTTC.

Concerning this clone itself: Additional DNA sequences in this sample encode the identical CDR3. This chain joins TRBV30 and TRBJ1-3; D is unresolved. This CDR3 contains 12 residues. V lost 0 bases and J 2 bases, leaving 2 bases between the germline ends. CDR1 and CDR2 from the germline V gene are GTSNPN and SVGIG (reference sequence). CDR3 loop: CAWSVAGNTIYF. In nucleotides, the CDR3 is TGTGCCTGGAGTGTCGCTGGAAACACCATATATTTT.